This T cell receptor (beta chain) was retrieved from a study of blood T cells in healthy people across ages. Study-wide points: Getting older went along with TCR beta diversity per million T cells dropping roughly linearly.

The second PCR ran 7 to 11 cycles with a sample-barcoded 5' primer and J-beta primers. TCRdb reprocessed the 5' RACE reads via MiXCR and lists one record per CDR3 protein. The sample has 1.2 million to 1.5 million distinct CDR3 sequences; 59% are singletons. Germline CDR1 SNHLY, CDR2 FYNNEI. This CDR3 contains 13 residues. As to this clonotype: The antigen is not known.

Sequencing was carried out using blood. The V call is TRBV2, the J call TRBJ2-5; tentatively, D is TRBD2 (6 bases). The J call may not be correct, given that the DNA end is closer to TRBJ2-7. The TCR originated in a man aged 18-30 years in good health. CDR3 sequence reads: CASRGGVFYEQYF. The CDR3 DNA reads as TGTGCCAGCAGAGGAGGGGTGTTCTACGAGCAGTACTTC.